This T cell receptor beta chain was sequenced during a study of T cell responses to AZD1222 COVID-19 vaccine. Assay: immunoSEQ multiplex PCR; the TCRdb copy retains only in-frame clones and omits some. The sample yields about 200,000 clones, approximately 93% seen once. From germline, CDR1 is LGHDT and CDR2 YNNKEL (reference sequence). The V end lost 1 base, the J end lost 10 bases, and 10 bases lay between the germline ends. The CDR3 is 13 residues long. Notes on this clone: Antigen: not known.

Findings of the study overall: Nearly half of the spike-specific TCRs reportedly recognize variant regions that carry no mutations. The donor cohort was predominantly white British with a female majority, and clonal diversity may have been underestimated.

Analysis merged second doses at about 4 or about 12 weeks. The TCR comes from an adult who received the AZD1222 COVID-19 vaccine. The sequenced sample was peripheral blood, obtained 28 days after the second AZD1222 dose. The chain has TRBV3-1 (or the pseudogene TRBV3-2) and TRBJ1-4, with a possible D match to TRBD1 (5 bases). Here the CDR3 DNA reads TGTGCCAGCAGCCAAGGAGGGGCAGGAAAACTGTTTTTT. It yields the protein CASSQGGAGKLFF.